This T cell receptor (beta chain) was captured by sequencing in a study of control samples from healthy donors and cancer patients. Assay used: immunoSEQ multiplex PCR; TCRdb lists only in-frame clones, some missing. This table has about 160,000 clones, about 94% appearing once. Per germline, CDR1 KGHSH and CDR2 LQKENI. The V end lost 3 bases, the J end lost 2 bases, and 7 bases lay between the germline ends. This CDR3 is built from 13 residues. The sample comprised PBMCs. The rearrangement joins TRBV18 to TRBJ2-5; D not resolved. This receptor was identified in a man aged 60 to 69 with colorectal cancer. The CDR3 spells CASSPPGQETQYF. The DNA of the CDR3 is TGTGCCAGCTCACCCCCAGGTCAAGAGACCCAGTACTTC.